One T cell receptor (beta chain) is described in this entry. Authors' methods: Estimates of nucleated cell counts were drawn from the amplification of reference gene primers. Only in-frame clones appear in the TCRdb table, and some are missing; sequencing was by immunoSEQ multiplex PCR. From that table come the V and J calls and clone size; the DNA was used to work out D and trimming. This sample has some 170,000 clones, with around four fifths found just once. The data belong to a study of blood T cell repertoires in COVID-19. About the study: The samples span acute and convalescent COVID-19 from the United States, Italy and Spain. Sources were T cells, B-cell-depleted T cells, or PBMCs; the material itself was cDNA or gDNA.

The CDR3 is 14 residues long. Trimming took off 5 bases at V and 1 base at J, with 14 bases between the two ends. Germline-derived CDR1 and CDR2 are SQVTM and ANQGSEA. Sequences were obtained from peripheral blood. The V and J genes are TRBV29-1 and TRBJ1-1; no reliable D call. This TCR derives from a woman at least 80 years old with active or convalescent COVID-19. CDR3 loop: CSVRPPGTNTEAFF. The DNA for the CDR3 is TGCAGCGTTCGACCCCCAGGTACGAACACTGAAGCTTTCTTT.